Presented here are 28 T cell receptor beta chains from one specimen sequenced in a study of T cell repertoires in cytomegalovirus infection. TCRdb fed the reads into MiXCR, producing one record per CDR3 protein. Of about 890,000 distinct CDR3 sequences listed, around 29% are singletons. The antigens for these receptors are not known. This specimen was cultured CD8+ T cells from PBMCs, taken from culture after CMV antigen stimulation. These receptor sequences come from a human donor in good health (CMV status not recorded). Some clones in this sample may be carry-over from other donors' samples.

In this sample, this clonotype turned up many times. The rearrangement links TRBV6-6 to TRBJ2-1, with D possibly matching TRBD1 (6 bases). V shed 5 bases and J shed 0 bases, with 14 bases lying between them. There are 16 residues in the CDR3. CDR1 MNHNY and CDR2 SVGAGI come from the germline V gene (reference sequence). CDR3: CASSTYRARSYNEQFF. As DNA, the CDR3 is TGTGCCAGCAGTACGTACAGGGCCCGCTCCTACAATGAGCAGTTCTTC.

V and J are TRBV27 and TRBJ2-2; TRBD1 matches 9 bases. Germline V gene data show CDR1 as MNHEY and CDR2 as SMNVEV (reference sequence). Germline trimming cut 8 bases from V and 3 bases from J; bases unmatched to any gene: 4. The CDR3 runs to 14 residues. The CDR3 reads CASWDRDDTGELFF. CDR3 in DNA: TGTGCCAGCTGGGACAGGGATGACACCGGGGAGCTGTTTTTT.

The chain uses TRBV20-1 and TRBJ2-1, with 7 nucleotides matching TRBD2. Germline V gene sequence: CDR1 DFQATT, CDR2 SNEGSKA (reference sequence). V trimming: 5 bases; J trimming: 6 bases; junction bases outside the gene matches: 1. The CDR3 has 11 residues. The CDR3 protein is CSASSGNEQFF. The CDR3 bases are TGCAGTGCTTCTAGCGGCAATGAGCAGTTCTTC.

The V and J genes are TRBV9 and TRBJ2-5; TRBD1 aligns across 8 bases. This CDR3 comprises 15 residues. Germline-derived CDR1 and CDR2 are SGDLS and YYNGEE. J lost 4 bases, V lost 4 bases, and 9 bases had no gene match. The CDR3 DNA is TGTGCCAGCAGCAACCACTTTACAGGGGGAGAGACCCAGTACTTC. Protein product: CASSNHFTGGETQYF.

Comment on this clonotype: It may be a read error: a sequence one base away is much more abundant. The CDR3 does not end in the conserved phenylalanine or tryptophan, so this is likely a read error. The chain joins TRBV7-8 to TRBJ1-1; D is unresolved. V lost 8 bases and J 8 bases, leaving 12 bases between the germline ends. Per germline, CDR1 SGHVS and CDR2 FQNEAQ. The CDR3 length is 11 residues. The CDR3 DNA reads as TGTGCCAGCCTGAAAGGCCGGGAAGCTTTCTCT. Amino acids: CASLKGREAFS.

The table lists this clonotype with a few counts. The V and J genes are TRBV11-2 and TRBJ2-5, with a weak D call TRBD1 (6 bases). This CDR3 has 14 amino acids. Trimming stripped 5 bases from V and 3 bases from J, with 13 bases between. Germline lookup yields CDR1 SGHAT and CDR2 FQNNGV. The CDR3 is CASSPRQVKETQYF. CDR3 nucleotide sequence: TGTGCCAGCAGCCCACGACAGGTCAAAGAGACCCAGTACTTC.

The chain's CDR3 is CASVWANTEAFF. CDR3 sequence (DNA): TGTGCCTCCGTATGGGCGAACACTGAAGCTTTCTTT. The chain links TRBV19 to TRBJ1-1; no reliable D call. CDR1 is LNHDA, CDR2 SQIVND, per germline (reference sequence). The V gene lost 11 bases and the J gene lost 1 base, with 11 bases spanning the gap. This CDR3 comprises 12 residues. The whole variable domain, remainder taken from reference TRBV19 and TRBJ1-1, is DGGITQSPKYLFRKEGQNVTLSCEQNLNHDAMYWYRQDPGQGLRLIYYSQIVNDFQKGDIAEGYSVSREKKESFPLTVTSAQKNPTAFYLCASVWANTEAFFGQGTRLTVV.

This clonotype was seen many times. This sequence joins TRBV12-3 or TRBV12-4 and TRBJ2-1, with D possibly being TRBD1 (6 bases). There are 15 residues in the CDR3. V lost 6 bases to trimming and J lost 4 bases, with 16 bases between them. The CDR3 sequence is CASRQGGRVYNEQFF. The DNA of the CDR3 is TGTGCCAGCAGACAAGGGGGACGGGTTTACAATGAGCAGTTCTTC.

The V and J genes are TRBV6-5 and TRBJ1-5, with TRBD1 as a possible D gene (6 bases). Looked up from germline, CDR1 is MNHEY and CDR2 is SVGAGI. This CDR3 has 13 residues. The V gene lost 7 bases and the J gene lost 4 bases, with 11 bases spanning the gap. This CDR3 reads CASTSGVNQPQHF. The CDR3 nucleotides read TGTGCCAGCACATCAGGGGTAAATCAGCCCCAGCATTTT.

This chain joins TRBV15 and TRBJ2-1; D gene uncertain. The CDR3 totals 11 residues. CDR1 LNHNV and CDR2 YYDKDF come from the germline V gene (reference sequence). Trimming cost V 1 base and J 9 bases, with 4 bases left between them. CDR3 sequence: CATSRGSEQFF. The CDR3 DNA follows: TGTGCCACCAGCAGAGGGAGTGAGCAGTTCTTC. Complete variable domain (other parts from reference TRBV15 and TRBJ2-1): DAMVIQNPRYQVTQFGKPVTLSCSQTLNHNVMYWYQQKSSQAPKLLFHYYDKDFNNEADTPDNFQSRRPNTSFCFLDIRSPGLGDTAMYLCATSRGSEQFFGPGTRLTVL.

As to this clonotype: Sequence at one end of the junction differs from germline and may be a read error. The chain is built from TRBV7-9 and TRBJ1-5; D gene uncertain. The CDR3 is made up of 14 amino acids. Germline V CDR1 and CDR2: SEHNR, FQNEAQ (reference sequence). CDR3 coding DNA: TGTGCCCGCAGCTTAGCAAGTGAGGGACAGCCCCAGCATTTT. Its protein product is CARSLASEGQPQHF.

This CDR3 reads CASSDVVATNEKLFF. CDR3 DNA sequence: TGTGCCAGCAGTGACGTGGTTGCAACTAATGAAAAACTGTTTTTT. The V gene is TRBV2, the J gene TRBJ1-4; D call uncertain. V lost 3 bases and J 0 bases, leaving 8 bases between the germline ends. The CDR3 totals 15 residues. Looked up from germline, CDR1 is SNHLY and CDR2 is FYNNEI.

The CDR3 spells CASSFSYLTGGGYNEQFF. The CDR3 DNA follows: TGTGCCAGCAGCTTCTCATATCTCACAGGGGGCGGCTACAATGAGCAGTTCTTC. The rearrangement joins TRBV11-2 to TRBJ2-1; the match to TRBD1 covers 9 bases. CDR3 length: 18 amino acids. The V and J ends lost 3 bases and 3 bases, in that order; junction bases with no gene match: 12. The V gene's germline CDR1 is SGHAT and CDR2 FQNNGV.

This chain joins TRBV12-3 or TRBV12-4 and TRBJ2-2; 8 bases map to TRBD1. This CDR3 has 16 residues. The V segment lost 5 bases and the J segment 0 bases; nucleotides outside the gene matches: 5. The CDR3 DNA reads TGTGCCAGCAGTCCCCAGACAGGGGCGAACACCGGGGAGCTGTTTTTT. Its protein is CASSPQTGANTGELFF.

This clonotype was seen a handful of times. The rearrangement links TRBV20-1 to TRBJ2-6; D call uncertain. V was shortened by 4 bases and J by 2 bases, with 6 bases between the two germline ends. Germline V lookup: CDR1 DFQATT, CDR2 SNEGSKA (reference sequence). The CDR3 is 13 residues long. Here the CDR3 DNA reads TGCAGTGCTAAACACACTGGGGCCAACGTCCTGACTTTC. It specifies CSAKHTGANVLTF.

The V and J genes are TRBV27 and TRBJ1-1, with TRBD1 matching over 8 bases. CDR1 and CDR2 from the germline V gene are MNHEY and SMNVEV (reference sequence). This CDR3 spans 14 amino acids. The ends lost 2 bases at V and 7 bases at J; junction bases unmatched: 6. CDR3 loop: CASSLRGTGDEAFF. The DNA of the CDR3 is TGTGCCAGCAGTTTAAGGGGGACAGGAGATGAAGCTTTCTTT.

This clonotype was counted only a few times. This sequence joins TRBV2 and TRBJ2-7; D gene uncertain. Trimming stripped 4 bases from V and 5 bases from J, with 3 bases between. CDR1 is SNHLY, CDR2 FYNNEI, per germline. The CDR3 extends over 10 amino acids. CDR3: CASSGNEQYV. The DNA for the CDR3 is TGTGCCAGCAGTGGTAACGAGCAGTACGTC.

The table lists this clonotype with many counts. The chain joins TRBV7-2 to TRBJ2-1; unclear D gene. CDR1 is SGHTA, CDR2 FQGNSA, per germline. CDR3 size: 14 residues. V was shortened by 7 bases and J by 0 bases, with 10 bases between the two germline ends. CDR3 in amino acids: CASILDSSYNEQFF. The CDR3 DNA reads TGTGCCAGCATCCTAGATAGCTCCTACAATGAGCAGTTCTTC.

The chain links TRBV6-5 to TRBJ1-1; TRBD1 agrees at 8 bases. Trimming removed 2 bases from V and 1 base from J; junction bases left unmatched: 3. CDR1 and CDR2 from the germline V gene are MNHEY and SVGAGI. The CDR3 runs to 15 residues. The CDR3 loop is CASSYTGTGNTEAFF. The CDR3 DNA reads TGTGCCAGCAGTTACACGGGGACAGGGAACACTGAAGCTTTCTTT.

This clonotype was observed many times. V and J are TRBV7-9 and TRBJ2-1; D not certain. Trimming pared 6 bases from V and 2 bases from J, leaving 11 bases between. The CDR3 covers 14 residues. Germline V gene sequence: CDR1 SEHNR, CDR2 FQNEAQ (reference sequence). DNA of the CDR3: TGTGCCAGCAGAAACGGAACCGCCTACAATGAGCAGTTCTTC. It specifies CASRNGTAYNEQFF.

The table lists this clonotype with a few counts. The chain combines TRBV29-1 with TRBJ2-5, with D tentatively TRBD2 (6 bases). V was pared by 6 bases and J by 14 bases, with 16 bases between. Germline CDR1 reads SQVTM; CDR2 reads ANQGSEA. The CDR3 extends over 10 amino acids. The CDR3 bases are TGCAGCGTGCGGGACGCACGCCCTTACTTC. Its protein is CSVRDARPYF.

The rearrangement links TRBV12-3 or TRBV12-4 to TRBJ1-5; D not certain. The CDR3 length is 13 residues. The V gene lost 4 bases and the J gene lost 5 bases, with 9 bases spanning the gap. The CDR3 loop reads CASSYVRDQPQHF. CDR3 coding DNA: TGTGCCAGCAGTTATGTGAGAGATCAGCCCCAGCATTTT.

This clonotype has a handful of counts. This rearrangement joins TRBV15 to TRBJ2-2, with a possible D match to TRBD1 (7 bases). Germline assignment: CDR1 LNHNV and CDR2 YYDKDF (reference sequence). The V and J ends lost 0 bases and 8 bases respectively, with 19 bases between them. CDR3 length: 17 amino acids. CDR3 loop: CATSRERSQGGWGELFF. In DNA form, the CDR3 reads TGTGCCACCAGCAGAGAGAGGAGCCAGGGGGGATGGGGGGAGCTGTTTTTT.

The count of this clonotype is one. The J gene is TRBJ2-2, the V gene TRBV18, with a tentative D call TRBD2 (5 bases). Trimming removed 4 bases from V and 3 bases from J, with 21 bases in between. Germline V gives CDR1 KGHSH, CDR2 LQKENI. The CDR3 loop spans 18 amino acids. Written as DNA, the CDR3 is TGTGCCAGCTCACAGGTTTACCAAGGCGACGGGGACACCGGGGAGCTGTTTTTT. Encoded protein: CASSQVYQGDGDTGELFF.

This clonotype came up once. The chain employs TRBV9 and TRBJ2-2; maybe TRBD2 (5 bases). Trimming stripped 0 bases from V and 7 bases from J, with 10 bases between. The CDR3 is made up of 14 amino acids. CDR1 SGDLS and CDR2 YYNGEE come from the germline V gene. CDR3 residues: CASSVEGADGELFF. The CDR3 DNA reads as TGTGCCAGCAGCGTAGAGGGAGCTGACGGGGAGCTGTTTTTT.

Notes on this clonotype: A clone one base away is much larger, so this may be a read error. The V and J genes are TRBV11-3 and TRBJ2-1; 9 bases line up with TRBD2. The CDR3 covers 15 residues. The germline gives CDR1 SGHNT, CDR2 YENEEA. Trimming removed 5 bases from V and 3 bases from J; junction bases left unmatched: 5. The CDR3, as DNA: TGTGCCAGCAGCATCTCTAGCGGGGACTACAATGAGCAGTTCTTC. This encodes CASSISSGDYNEQFF. The whole variable domain, filled in from reference TRBV11-3 and TRBJ2-1, reads EAGVVQSPRYKIIEKKQPVAFWCNPISGHNTLYWYLQNLGQGPELLIRYENEEAVDDSQLPKDRFSAERLKGVDSTLKIQPAELGDSAVYLCASSISSGDYNEQFFGPGTRLTVL.

This clonotype was counted ten times or more. The J gene is TRBJ1-1, the V gene TRBV7-8, with TRBD1 as a possible D gene (6 bases). The ends were cut back, 4 bases at V and 9 bases at J, with 12 bases in the middle. CDR1 and CDR2 (germline): SGHVS, FQNEAQ. The CDR3 runs 12 residues. In DNA, the CDR3 is TGTGCCAGCAGCTCACAGGGTACTCAAGCTTTCTTT. This gives the protein CASSSQGTQAFF.

The J gene is TRBJ2-1, the V gene TRBV7-8; perhaps TRBD1 as D (7 bases). Germline loops: CDR1 SGHVS, CDR2 FQNEAQ. The V end lost 5 bases, the J end lost 3 bases, and 14 bases lay between the germline ends. The CDR3 extends over 15 amino acids. CDR3 in amino acids: CASSQGGTDYNEQFF. The CDR3 DNA sequence: TGTGCCAGCAGCCAGGGCGGGACAGACTACAATGAGCAGTTCTTC.